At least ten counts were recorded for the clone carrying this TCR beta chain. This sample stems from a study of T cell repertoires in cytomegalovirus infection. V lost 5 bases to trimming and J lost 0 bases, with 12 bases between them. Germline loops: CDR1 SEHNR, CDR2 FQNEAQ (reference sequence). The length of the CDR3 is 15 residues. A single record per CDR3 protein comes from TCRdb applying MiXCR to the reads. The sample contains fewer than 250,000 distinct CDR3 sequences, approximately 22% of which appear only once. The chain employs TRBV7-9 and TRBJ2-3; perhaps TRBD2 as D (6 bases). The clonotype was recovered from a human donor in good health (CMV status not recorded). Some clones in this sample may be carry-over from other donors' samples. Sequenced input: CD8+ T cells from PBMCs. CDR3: CASSPRGSSTDTQYF. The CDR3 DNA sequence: TGTGCCAGCAGCCCCCGGGGGTCTAGCACAGATACGCAGTATTTT. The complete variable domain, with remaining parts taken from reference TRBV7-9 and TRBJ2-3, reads DTGVSQNPRHKITKRGQNVTFRCDPISEHNRLYWYRQTLGQGPEFLTYFQNEAQLEKSRLLSDRFSAERPKGSFSTLEIQRTEQGDSAMYLCASSPRGSSTDTQYFGPGTRLTVL.